This TCR beta chain was obtained from a study of T cell repertoires in cytomegalovirus infection. Study background: Peptides in the study included HLA-C-restricted and HLA-B-restricted CMV epitopes. Public TCR beta signatures provided an indication of both CMV infection and a matching HLA type.

MiXCR was run by TCRdb on the reads, yielding one entry per CDR3 protein. The table includes tens of thousands of distinct CDR3 sequences, under 20% detected once. As to this clonotype: Its antigen is still unknown.

The CDR3 length is 13 residues. Germline loops: CDR1 KGHDR, CDR2 SFDVKD. V lost 4 bases and J lost 3, with 8 bases in between. Sequencing used CD8+ T cells from cultured PBMCs, obtained from culture after CMV antigen stimulation. The chain employs TRBV24-1 and TRBJ2-5; a possible D gene is TRBD1 (5 bases). The sequence was obtained from a human donor in good health (CMV status not recorded). Some clones in this sample may be carry-over from other donors' samples. This chain's CDR3 is CATSETGEETQYF. CDR3 nucleotides: TGTGCCACCAGTGAAACAGGAGAAGAGACCCAGTACTTC.